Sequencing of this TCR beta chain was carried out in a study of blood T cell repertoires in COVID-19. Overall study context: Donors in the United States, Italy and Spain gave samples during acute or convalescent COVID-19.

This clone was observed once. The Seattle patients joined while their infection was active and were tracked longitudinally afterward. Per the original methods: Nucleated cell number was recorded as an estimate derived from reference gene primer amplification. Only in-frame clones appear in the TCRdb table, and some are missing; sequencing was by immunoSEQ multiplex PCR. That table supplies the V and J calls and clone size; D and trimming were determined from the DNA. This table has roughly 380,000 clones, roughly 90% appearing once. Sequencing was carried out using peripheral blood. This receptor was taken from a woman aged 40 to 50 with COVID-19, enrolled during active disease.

In nucleotides, the CDR3 is TGTGCCAGCAGCTTAACAGGGCCTGGAAACACCATATATTTT. Translation gives CASSLTGPGNTIYF. The rearrangement uses TRBV7-2 and TRBJ1-3, with a tentative D call TRBD1 (6 bases). Germline CDR1 and CDR2: SGHTA and FQGNSA. Trimming took off 2 bases at V and 2 bases at J, with 7 bases between the two ends. This CDR3 region has 14 residues.